A single sample gave rise to the 21 T cell receptor beta chains below, sequenced in a study of cytomegalovirus exposure and HLA in healthy donors. Amplification used 60 Vbeta primers and 13 Jbeta primers. Profiling relied on immunoSEQ multiplex PCR, and the TCRdb table lists in-frame clones only, not all of them. The sample has 100,000 to 150,000 clones, about 81% seen once. The sample taken for sequencing was PBMCs. The receptors were sampled from a woman aged 50 to 60 in good health and CMV-seropositive.

The rearrangement links TRBV5-1 to TRBJ2-7, with 9 positions matching TRBD1. J was trimmed by 6 bases and V by 0 bases; bases with no gene match: 7. CDR1 and CDR2 (germline): SGHRS, YFSETQ. The CDR3 contains 15 residues. The CDR3 bases are TGCGCCAGCAGCTTGGGGGTCGACAGGGGGGGCGAGCAGTACTTC. This encodes CASSLGVDRGGEQYF.

The table lists this clone with a count of one. The gene calls are TRBV5-8 and TRBJ1-5, with TRBD1 as a possible D gene (6 bases). Trimming took 4 bases from V and 5 from J, leaving 16 bases between them. CDR3 length: 15 amino acids. Germline V CDR1 and CDR2: SGHTS, YDEGEE. In DNA form, the CDR3 reads TGTGCCAGCAGCGCCCTCCTGGGGGCTGATCAGCCCCAGCATTTT. Encoded protein: CASSALLGADQPQHF.

This clone was picked up a small number of times. The rearrangement uses TRBV6-6 and TRBJ2-3; 9 nucleotides line up with TRBD2. This CDR3 comprises 16 residues. Germline CDR1 and CDR2: MNHNY and SVGAGI (reference sequence). Trimming removed 2 bases from V and 3 bases from J; junction bases left unmatched: 6. The CDR3 coding sequence is TGTGCCAGCAGTTACGGGCTAGCGGGGATAACAGATACGCAGTATTTT. It encodes CASSYGLAGITDTQYF.

This clone was seen more than once but under ten times. This chain connects TRBV7-2 to TRBJ1-5; 7 positions agree with TRBD1. This CDR3 has 16 amino acids. CDR1 is SGHTA and CDR2 is FQGNSA in the germline V gene. Unmatched junction bases numbered 8, after V lost 1 base and J lost 5 bases. CDR3 loop: CASSLGHRGMDQPQHF. The CDR3, as DNA: TGTGCCAGCAGCTTAGGCCACAGGGGCATGGATCAGCCCCAGCATTTT.

The chain uses TRBV7-9 and TRBJ1-1; no clear D gene. Germline V gives CDR1 SEHNR, CDR2 FQNEAQ (reference sequence). Trimming shortened V by 1 base and J by 3 bases, and 9 bases separated the two germline ends. CDR3 length: 14 residues. CDR3 sequence: CASSLVRGDTEAFF. The CDR3 DNA reads as TGTGCCAGCAGCTTAGTTCGGGGTGACACTGAAGCTTTCTTT.

The chain combines TRBV19 with TRBJ2-2, with D possibly TRBD2 on 6 matching bases. The CDR3 runs to 17 residues. V lost 1 base and J 2 bases, leaving 14 bases between the germline ends. Germline values: CDR1 LNHDA, CDR2 SQIVND (reference sequence). The CDR3 bases are TGTGCCAGTAGTATAGCCGGGAGTGTTTTTAACACCGGGGAGCTGTTTTTT. It translates to CASSIAGSVFNTGELFF. The full variable domain, rest sourced from reference TRBV19 and TRBJ2-2, is DGGITQSPKYLFRKEGQNVTLSCEQNLNHDAMYWYRQDPGQGLRLIYYSQIVNDFQKGDIAEGYSVSREKKESFPLTVTSAQKNPTAFYLCASSIAGSVFNTGELFFGEGSRLTVL.

The chain links TRBV6-6 to TRBJ2-1; weak D call: TRBD1 (6 bases). Trimming took off 9 bases at V and 0 bases at J, with 9 bases between the two ends. This CDR3 is 13 amino acids long. CDR1 is MNHNY, CDR2 SVGAGI, per germline (reference sequence). The CDR3 loop is CASRGYSYNEQFF. The CDR3 DNA follows: TGTGCCAGTAGGGGGTACTCCTACAATGAGCAGTTCTTC.

Notes on this clone: At one end, the junction sequence differs from germline, possibly due to a read error. The genes are TRBV19 and TRBJ1-3; D is possibly TRBD1 (5 bases). Germline V CDR1 and CDR2: LNHDA, SQIVND (reference sequence). The CDR3 is 16 residues long. The DNA for the CDR3 is TGTGCCAGTAGTAGACCGGGACTGTCCTCTAGAAACACCATATATTTT. Its protein product is CASSRPGLSSRNTIYF.

This clone was seen a handful of times. This chain links TRBV5-4 with TRBJ1-2; D gene uncertain. The V end was cut by 0 bases, the J end by 8 bases, with 11 bases between. The CDR3 sequence is 13 residues long. Germline V lookup: CDR1 SGHNT, CDR2 YYREEE (reference sequence). For the CDR3, the DNA is TGTGCCAGCAGCTTGGCTGCCCCGGGGGGCTACACCTTC. Translated, it gives CASSLAAPGGYTF.

The chain joins TRBV4-1 to TRBJ2-1, with TRBD2 matching 7 bases. J gave up 3 bases and V 0 bases, and 5 bases lay outside the gene matches. The CDR3 sequence is 16 residues long. Germline CDR1 is MGHRA and CDR2 is YSYEKL. The CDR3 region is CASSQDGASGYNEQFF. DNA for the CDR3: TGCGCCAGCAGCCAAGATGGGGCTAGCGGCTACAATGAGCAGTTCTTC.

This sequence joins TRBV7-8 and TRBJ2-7; D unresolved. Germline V gene data show CDR1 as SGHVS and CDR2 as FQNEAQ. This CDR3 spans 13 amino acids. The V end lost 1 base, the J end lost 6 bases, and 10 bases lay between the germline ends. CDR3 bases: TGTGCCAGCAGCTTAGGTCAGGTGGGCGAGCAGTACTTC. It yields the protein CASSLGQVGEQYF.

Only a few counts were recorded for this clone. The rearrangement joins TRBV4-3 to TRBJ1-4; 8 bases align to TRBD1. The CDR3 has 16 amino acids. In germline, CDR1 is LGHNA, CDR2 YSLEER. The trim removed 0 bases at V and 8 bases at J, leaving 8 bases unmatched. The CDR3 loop is CASSQDITRGREKLFF. DNA for the CDR3: TGCGCCAGCAGCCAAGATATCACCAGGGGGCGGGAAAAACTGTTTTTT.

The chain's CDR3 is CASSQEWFQAGAIQYF. The CDR3 nucleotides read TGCGCCAGCAGCCAAGAGTGGTTTCAGGCAGGGGCCATTCAGTACTTC. V gene TRBV4-3 combines with J gene TRBJ2-4, with D possibly matching TRBD1 (6 bases). CDR3 length: 16 amino acids. CDR1 is LGHNA, CDR2 YSLEER, per germline. The V end was cut by 0 bases, the J end by 9 bases, with 18 bases between.

J is TRBJ2-5 and V is TRBV5-1, with D possibly matching TRBD2 (6 bases). Trimming left V 4 bases short and J 3 bases short, with 19 bases between. Germline CDR1 reads SGHRS; CDR2 reads YFSETQ. This CDR3 is built from 16 residues. CDR3 nucleotide sequence: TGCGCCAGCAGCCTCCACCCGGGACTGAGTAAAGAGACCCAGTACTTC. It yields the protein CASSLHPGLSKETQYF.

This rearrangement joins TRBV6-5 to TRBJ2-3; 11 positions match TRBD2. CDR1 and CDR2 from the germline V gene are MNHEY and SVGAGI. This CDR3 is built from 15 residues. The junction had 6 bases not matched to a gene; V was cut back by 5 bases and J by 5 bases. CDR3 region: CASSKIAGGQDTQYF. The CDR3 DNA is TGTGCCAGCAGTAAAATAGCGGGGGGGCAAGATACGCAGTATTTT.

This rearrangement joins TRBV13 to TRBJ2-3; D is possibly TRBD2 (5 bases). Per the germline V gene, CDR1 is PRHDT and CDR2 is FYEKMQ (reference sequence). The CDR3 consists of 15 residues. Trimming took off 2 bases at V and 0 bases at J, with 9 bases between the two ends. The CDR3 DNA sequence: TGTGCCAGCAGCTTACGGGGTTGGAGCACAGATACGCAGTATTTT. As protein: CASSLRGWSTDTQYF.

The chain employs TRBV19 and TRBJ1-2; a weak D match, TRBD1 (6 bases). Germline CDR1 and CDR2: LNHDA and SQIVND (reference sequence). CDR3 length equals 13 residues. V was cut by 3 bases and J by 8 bases, with 13 bases left in between. CDR3 residues: CASSMQGRRGYTF. The DNA for the CDR3 is TGTGCCAGTAGTATGCAGGGGCGGCGCGGCTACACCTTC. The full variable domain, rest sourced from reference TRBV19 and TRBJ1-2, is DGGITQSPKYLFRKEGQNVTLSCEQNLNHDAMYWYRQDPGQGLRLIYYSQIVNDFQKGDIAEGYSVSREKKESFPLTVTSAQKNPTAFYLCASSMQGRRGYTFGSGTRLTVV.

This clone was recorded a few times. V gene TRBV9 combines with J gene TRBJ2-5, with 8 bases identical to TRBD2. The V gene end was trimmed by 4 bases and the J gene end by 5 bases; junction bases not matched to a gene: 10. This CDR3 comprises 15 residues. Germline assignment: CDR1 SGDLS and CDR2 YYNGEE. CDR3: CASSLSGGADETQYF. The CDR3, as DNA: TGTGCCAGCAGCCTGTCCGGGGGGGCAGATGAGACCCAGTACTTC.

The gene calls are TRBV9 and TRBJ2-7; no reliable D call. The CDR3 runs to 15 residues. CDR1 and CDR2 from the germline V gene are SGDLS and YYNGEE. Trimming cost V 4 bases and J 0 bases, with 14 bases left between them. In DNA, the CDR3 is TGTGCCAGCAGCCCCAACTTTCTGATCTCCTACGAGCAGTACTTC. As protein: CASSPNFLISYEQYF.

The rearrangement links TRBV19 to TRBJ2-7; TRBD1 is a possible D gene (6 bases). This CDR3 has 14 amino acids. The V end lost 4 bases, the J end lost 6 bases, and 16 bases lay between the germline ends. In germline, CDR1 is LNHDA, CDR2 SQIVND (reference sequence). In nucleotides, the CDR3 is TGTGCCAGTAGTACAGGGGTGTATACTATCGAGCAGTACTTC. Protein: CASSTGVYTIEQYF.

This sequence joins TRBV6-5 and TRBJ2-3, with 9 positions matching TRBD1. The CDR3 contains 14 residues. The V gene end was trimmed by 7 bases and the J gene end by 15 bases; junction bases not matched to a gene: 17. Per the germline V gene, CDR1 is MNHEY and CDR2 is SVGAGI. The CDR3 region is CASKISRDRASGYF. CDR3 nucleotide sequence: TGTGCCAGCAAAATTAGCCGGGACAGGGCGTCCGGTTATTTT.